This TCR beta chain was obtained from a study of cytomegalovirus exposure and HLA in healthy donors. Study findings and constraints: Later, an analysis found that common viral pathogens appeared to be linked with several of the most significant clusters. Whilst most TCR sequences proved rare, a subset of public TCRs occurred across many donors. A link between a missense DCLRE1C variant and TCR beta V- and J-gene trimming emerged from a later analysis. Across donors, sequencing depth was assumed by presence/absence analyses to be roughly uniform.

Details on this clone: Its antigen is currently unknown.

PCR was performed using 60 Vbeta and 13 Jbeta primers. TCRdb's table, derived via immunoSEQ multiplex PCR, lists solely in-frame clones and lacks some. This sample contains around 34,000 clones. Germline V gene lookup returns CDR1 SNHLY and CDR2 FYNNEI. There are 14 residues in the CDR3. V lost 3 bases, J lost 5 bases, and 5 bases stayed unmatched. The genes are TRBV2 and TRBJ2-5, with TRBD1 matching over 8 bases. Sequenced material: PBMCs. This receptor was identified in a woman in her 40s in good health and CMV-seropositive. CDR3 bases: TGTGCCAGCAGTGAGATCAGGGGGCGGGAGACCCAGTACTTC. Translated, it gives CASSEIRGRETQYF.